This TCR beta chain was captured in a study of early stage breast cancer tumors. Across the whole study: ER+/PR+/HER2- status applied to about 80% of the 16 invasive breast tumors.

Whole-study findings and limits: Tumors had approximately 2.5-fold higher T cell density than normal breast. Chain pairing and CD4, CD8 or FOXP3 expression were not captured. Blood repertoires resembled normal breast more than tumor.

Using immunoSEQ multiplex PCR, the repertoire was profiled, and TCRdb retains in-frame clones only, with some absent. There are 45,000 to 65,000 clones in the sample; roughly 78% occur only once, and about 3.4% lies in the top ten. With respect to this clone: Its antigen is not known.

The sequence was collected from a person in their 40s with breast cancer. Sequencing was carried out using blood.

CDR3 nucleotide sequence: TGTGCCAGCAGCTTAGGGCCGGACAGGGGACAGTACTTC. Its translation: CASSLGPDRGQYF. This chain links TRBV11-3 with TRBJ2-7; 9 nucleotides match TRBD1. This CDR3 spans 13 amino acids. Germline CDR1 reads SGHNT; CDR2 reads YENEEA. V was clipped by 1 base and J by 10 bases; unmatched bases: 5.